This is a list of T cell receptor beta chains from one sample in a study of T-cell reconstitution after alpha-beta-depleted transplantation in children. TCRdb redid the calling of the PCR reads with MiXCR, one entry per CDR3 protein. Of approximately 270,000 distinct CDR3 sequences listed, approximately 9.8% are singletons. The source was PBMCs from the stem cell graft donor, collected from the stem cell graft. The receptors here all came from a human donor who donated a stem cell graft to a child with SCID. The CDR3 runs from the conserved cysteine through the conserved F or W. The order of the fields is CDR3 DNA, CDR3 protein, V gene, CDR3 length, D gene, J gene, clone size. D genes are given only for firm matches. Size values are once, few and many counts, or a class for expanded clones, and some rows have none.

CDR3 DNA: TGTGCCAGCAGCCCTCCCCCTAGCGGGCCCTCCGATACGCAGTATTTT
CDR3 protein: CASSPPPSGPSDTQYF
V gene: TRBV7-9
CDR3 length: 16
D gene: TRBD2
J gene: TRBJ2-3
clone size: few

CDR3 DNA: TGTGCCAGCAGCTTACTGGGCGGGAAAGAGACCCAGTACTTC
CDR3 protein: CASSLLGGKETQYF
V gene: TRBV7-6
CDR3 length: 14
D gene: -
J gene: TRBJ2-5
clone size: few

CDR3 DNA: TGTGCCAGCAGTTTAGTTTCCCCCTACGAGCAGTACTTC
CDR3 protein: CASSLVSPYEQYF
V gene: TRBV28
CDR3 length: 13
D gene: -
J gene: TRBJ2-7
clone size: many

CDR3 DNA: TGTGCCAGCAGCCCCCAGGGGGCGAACACAGATACGCAGTATTTT
CDR3 protein: CASSPQGANTDTQYF
V gene: TRBV7-3
CDR3 length: 15
D gene: TRBD1
J gene: TRBJ2-3
clone size: few

CDR3 DNA: TGTGCCAGCAGTCGCGGATCGAACACTGAAGCTTTCTTT
CDR3 protein: CASSRGSNTEAFF
V gene: TRBV7-8
CDR3 length: 13
D gene: -
J gene: TRBJ1-1
clone size: many

CDR3 DNA: TGTGCCAGCAGTTTCCATAATGAAAAACTGTTTTTT
CDR3 protein: CASSFHNEKLFF
V gene: TRBV12-3/TRBV12-4
CDR3 length: 12
D gene: -
J gene: TRBJ1-4
clone size: few

CDR3 DNA: TGCAGTGCTAGTACCAGACAGGGAATAACGAGGAACTATGGCTACACCTTC
CDR3 protein: CSASTRQGITRNYGYTF
V gene: TRBV20-1
CDR3 length: 17
D gene: TRBD1
J gene: TRBJ1-2
clone size: few

CDR3 DNA: TGTGCCAGCAGCCTGACACAAGACTACAATGAGCAGTTCTTC
CDR3 protein: CASSLTQDYNEQFF
V gene: TRBV5-6
CDR3 length: 14
D gene: -
J gene: TRBJ2-1
clone size: many

CDR3 DNA: TGTGCCAGCAGCCGACCCCGGAATGTGGGGTACAATGAGCAGTTCTTC
CDR3 protein: CASSRPRNVGYNEQFF
V gene: TRBV7-3
CDR3 length: 16
D gene: -
J gene: TRBJ2-1
clone size: -

CDR3 DNA: TGTGCCAGCAGCGAGGACCTCGCGGGGGGCTCGGAGACCCAGTACTTC
CDR3 protein: CASSEDLAGGSETQYF
V gene: TRBV12-3/TRBV12-4
CDR3 length: 16
D gene: TRBD2
J gene: TRBJ2-5
clone size: -

CDR3 DNA: TGTGCTAGTGCAGTGGACCACTACGAGCAGTACTTC
CDR3 protein: CASAVDHYEQYF
V gene: TRBV12-5
CDR3 length: 12
D gene: -
J gene: TRBJ2-7
clone size: -

CDR3 DNA: TGCGCCAGCAGCTTTGGAGAACAGGGATCTGGCTACACCTTC
CDR3 protein: CASSFGEQGSGYTF
V gene: TRBV5-1
CDR3 length: 14
D gene: -
J gene: TRBJ1-2
clone size: few

CDR3 DNA: TGCAGTGCCGTTAGCGGGGGGGCCACCTTCTACGAGCAGTACTTC
CDR3 protein: CSAVSGGATFYEQYF
V gene: TRBV20-1
CDR3 length: 15
D gene: TRBD2
J gene: TRBJ2-7
clone size: -

CDR3 DNA: TGCAGTGCCCAACCAGCGGGGGGGAAGTTCGGGGAGCTGTTTTTT
CDR3 protein: CSAQPAGGKFGELFF
V gene: TRBV20-1
CDR3 length: 15
D gene: TRBD2
J gene: TRBJ2-2
clone size: few

CDR3 DNA: TGCGCCAGCAGCTTGCGTGGGACGGATAATTCACCCCTCCACTTT
CDR3 protein: CASSLRGTDNSPLHF
V gene: TRBV5-1
CDR3 length: 15
D gene: -
J gene: TRBJ1-6
clone size: many

CDR3 DNA: TGTGCCAGCAGCTTAGCGTTCGGGACCGCCTACGAGCAGTACTTC
CDR3 protein: CASSLAFGTAYEQYF
V gene: TRBV7-9
CDR3 length: 15
D gene: -
J gene: TRBJ2-7
clone size: -

CDR3 DNA: TGTGCCAGTAGTATAGACGAAATCAACTACGAGCAGTACTTC
CDR3 protein: CASSIDEINYEQYF
V gene: TRBV19
CDR3 length: 14
D gene: -
J gene: TRBJ2-7
clone size: -

CDR3 DNA: TGTGCCAGCAGTTTGGCAGGGGGCGAGCGGACTGAAGCTTTCTTT
CDR3 protein: CASSLAGGERTEAFF
V gene: TRBV28
CDR3 length: 15
D gene: TRBD1
J gene: TRBJ1-1
clone size: many

CDR3 DNA: TGTGCCACCAGTGAGCCTCCTCAGGGCACGGGCAATCAGCCCCAGCATTTT
CDR3 protein: CATSEPPQGTGNQPQHF
V gene: TRBV24-1
CDR3 length: 17
D gene: -
J gene: TRBJ1-5
clone size: few

CDR3 DNA: TGTGCCAGCAGCCTCCACGGTCAAAATGGTTACGAGCAGTACTTC
CDR3 protein: CASSLHGQNGYEQYF
V gene: TRBV11-1
CDR3 length: 15
D gene: -
J gene: TRBJ2-7
clone size: many

CDR3 DNA: TGCGCCAGCCAAGCTTTGCCTAGCGGCCAAGAGACCCAGTACTTC
CDR3 protein: CASQALPSGQETQYF
V gene: TRBV5-1
CDR3 length: 15
D gene: TRBD2
J gene: TRBJ2-5
clone size: few

CDR3 DNA: TGTGCCAGTAGTCTACAGGGTTACCCCGGGGAGCTGTTTTTT
CDR3 protein: CASSLQGYPGELFF
V gene: TRBV19
CDR3 length: 14
D gene: -
J gene: TRBJ2-2
clone size: -

CDR3 DNA: TGCAGTGCTAGAGGCCTGGACGCATCTTACAATGAGCAGTTCTTC
CDR3 protein: CSARGLDASYNEQFF
V gene: TRBV20-1
CDR3 length: 15
D gene: -
J gene: TRBJ2-1
clone size: -

CDR3 DNA: TGTGCCATCAGTGACTCTGGGGCCAACGTCCTGACTTTC
CDR3 protein: CAISDSGANVLTF
V gene: TRBV10-3
CDR3 length: 13
D gene: -
J gene: TRBJ2-6
clone size: few

CDR3 DNA: TGTGCCAGCAGCCAAGATGAATCCTACGAGCAGTACTTC
CDR3 protein: CASSQDESYEQYF
V gene: TRBV3-1
CDR3 length: 13
D gene: -
J gene: TRBJ2-7
clone size: many

CDR3 DNA: TGTGCCAGCAGCTTTGGAAGGGGGCAGGGTAGAGGTGAGCAGTTCTTC
CDR3 protein: CASSFGRGQGRGEQFF
V gene: TRBV7-9
CDR3 length: 16
D gene: TRBD1
J gene: TRBJ2-1
clone size: many

CDR3 DNA: TGTGCCAGCAGCGCCCGAAGGACAGGGGAGGCAGATACGCAGTATTTT
CDR3 protein: CASSARRTGEADTQYF
V gene: TRBV3-1
CDR3 length: 16
D gene: TRBD1
J gene: TRBJ2-3
clone size: few

CDR3 DNA: TGCAGTGCTAGAGATGGGTCGGCGGGGGGGCGGACCGGGGAGCTGTTTTTT
CDR3 protein: CSARDGSAGGRTGELFF
V gene: TRBV20-1
CDR3 length: 17
D gene: TRBD2
J gene: TRBJ2-2
clone size: few

CDR3 DNA: TGCAGTGCTAGAGAACAGCCGGGTAGCGGGGGGCTTTCAAACCAAGAGACCCAGTACTTC
CDR3 protein: CSAREQPGSGGLSNQETQYF
V gene: TRBV20-1
CDR3 length: 20
D gene: TRBD2
J gene: TRBJ2-5
clone size: few